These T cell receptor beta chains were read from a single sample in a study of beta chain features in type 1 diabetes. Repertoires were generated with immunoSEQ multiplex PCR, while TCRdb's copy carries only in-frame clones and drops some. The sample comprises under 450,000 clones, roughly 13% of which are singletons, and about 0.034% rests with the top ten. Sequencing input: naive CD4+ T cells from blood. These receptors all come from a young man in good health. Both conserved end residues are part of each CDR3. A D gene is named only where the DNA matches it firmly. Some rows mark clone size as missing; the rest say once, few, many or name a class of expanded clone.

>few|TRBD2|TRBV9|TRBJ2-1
CASSVAPLAGGLDEQFF
TGTGCCAGCAGCGTAGCACCGCTAGCGGGAGGCCTGGATGAGCAGTTCTTC
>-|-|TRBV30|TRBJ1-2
CAWSRGGYTF
TGTGCCTGGAGTAGGGGTGGCTACACCTTC
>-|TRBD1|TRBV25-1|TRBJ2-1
CASSEWAGGYNEQFF
TGTGCCAGCAGTGAATGGGCAGGGGGCTACAATGAGCAGTTCTTC
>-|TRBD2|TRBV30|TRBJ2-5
CASQNTPGLVVGTQYF
TGTGCCTCGCAGAACACACCGGGACTAGTTGTTGGGACCCAGTACTTC
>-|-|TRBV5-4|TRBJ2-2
CASSLENLPTGELFF
TGTGCCAGCAGCTTGGAGAACCTTCCCACCGGGGAGCTGTTTTTT
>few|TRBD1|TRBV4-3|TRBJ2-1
CASSRGTGTYNEQFF
TGCGCCAGCAGCCGCGGGACAGGGACCTACAATGAGCAGTTCTTC
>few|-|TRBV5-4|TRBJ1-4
CASRLGLNEKLFF
TGTGCCAGCAGACTGGGGTTAAATGAAAAACTGTTTTTT
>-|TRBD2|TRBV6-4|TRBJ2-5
CANCAWASGIWFGETQYF
TGTGCCAACTGTGCTTGGGCTAGCGGGATCTGGTTCGGAGAGACCCAGTACTTC
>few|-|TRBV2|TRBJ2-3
CASANGWGVDTQYF
TGTGCCAGCGCCAATGGTTGGGGGGTTGATACGCAGTATTTT
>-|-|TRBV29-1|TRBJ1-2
CSVGGAALTREGYTF
TGCAGCGTGGGGGGAGCAGCGCTAACCCGGGAGGGCTACACCTTC
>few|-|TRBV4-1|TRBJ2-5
CASSLAGHQETQYF
TGCGCCAGCAGCCTGGCGGGCCATCAAGAGACCCAGTACTTC
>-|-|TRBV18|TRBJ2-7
CASSPQGAGEQYF
TGTGCCAGCTCTCCACAAGGGGCGGGAGAGCAGTACTTC
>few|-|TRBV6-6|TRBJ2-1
CASSLPRGYPNEQFF
TGTGCCAGCAGTTTGCCTAGGGGATACCCCAATGAGCAGTTCTTC
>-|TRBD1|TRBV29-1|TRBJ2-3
CSVEMDRVFTTDTQYF
TGCAGCGTTGAAATGGACAGGGTTTTTACCACAGATACGCAGTATTTT
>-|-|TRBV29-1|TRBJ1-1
CSVVGGLDTEAFF
TGCAGCGTTGTCGGGGGGCTGGACACTGAAGCTTTCTTT
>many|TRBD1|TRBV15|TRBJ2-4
CATSRDGLGTGLAKNIQYF
TGTGCCACCAGCAGAGATGGACTAGGGACAGGGCTAGCCAAAAACATTCAGTACTTC
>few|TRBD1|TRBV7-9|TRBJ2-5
CASRVTGGVETQYF
TGTGCCAGCAGGGTAACAGGGGGCGTAGAGACCCAGTACTTC
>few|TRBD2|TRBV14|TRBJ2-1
CASSLSRLARNEQFF
TGTGCCAGCAGCCTATCTAGACTAGCTCGTAATGAGCAGTTCTTC
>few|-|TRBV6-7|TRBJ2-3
CASSRQHNECADTQYF
TGTGCCAGCAGTCGTCAACACAACGAATGTGCGGATACGCAGTATTTT
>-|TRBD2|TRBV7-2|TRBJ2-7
CASSLSSGTYEQYF
TGTGCCAGCAGCTTATCGAGCGGGACCTACGAGCAGTACTTC
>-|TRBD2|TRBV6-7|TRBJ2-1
CASSYSLAGGQNEQFF
TGTGCCAGCAGTTACTCACTAGCGGGAGGCCAAAATGAGCAGTTCTTC
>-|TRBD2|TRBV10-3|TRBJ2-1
CAISGRTSGILNEQFF
TGTGCCATCAGTGGAAGGACTAGCGGGATACTCAATGAGCAGTTCTTC
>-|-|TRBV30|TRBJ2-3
CAWNPGGIDTQYF
TGTGCCTGGAACCCTGGCGGGATAGATACGCAGTATTTT
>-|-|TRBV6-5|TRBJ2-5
CASSYSGETQYF
TGTGCCAGCAGTTACTCTGGGGAGACCCAGTACTTC
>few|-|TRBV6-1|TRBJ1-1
CASREKNTEAFF
TGTGCCAGCAGGGAAAAGAACACTGAAGCTTTCTTT
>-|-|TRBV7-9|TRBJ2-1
CASITGTEQFF
TGTGCCAGCATAACAGGGACTGAGCAGTTCTTC
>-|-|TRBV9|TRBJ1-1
CASSVAPGITEVFF
-
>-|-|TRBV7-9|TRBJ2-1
CASRDIQGNEQFF
TGTGCCAGCAGAGATATCCAGGGGAATGAGCAGTTCTTC
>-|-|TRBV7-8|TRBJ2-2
CASRRQGNTGELFF
TGTGCCAGCAGGAGGCAGGGGAACACCGGGGAGCTGTTTTTT
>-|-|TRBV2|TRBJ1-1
CASSEQGHTEAFF
TGTGCCAGCAGTGAACAGGGTCACACTGAAGCTTTCTTT
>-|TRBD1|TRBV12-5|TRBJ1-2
CASGDRGGYTF
TGTGCTAGTGGAGACAGGGGTGGCTACACCTTC
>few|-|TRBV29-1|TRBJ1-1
CSVVSGWANTEAFF
TGCAGCGTTGTGTCAGGGTGGGCGAACACTGAAGCTTTCTTT
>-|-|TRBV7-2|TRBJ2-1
CASSPIDRRTTGNEQFF
TGTGCCAGCAGCCCGATAGATCGTAGGACTACAGGTAATGAGCAGTTCTTC
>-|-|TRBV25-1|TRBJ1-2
CASSEAGTIFAGYTF
TGTGCCAGCAGTGAAGCAGGGACGATTTTCGCTGGCTACACCTTC
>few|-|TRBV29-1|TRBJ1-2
CSARTSYGYTF
TGCAGCGCCCGGACTTCATATGGCTACACCTTC
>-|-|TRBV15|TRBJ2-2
CATRQGIHGELFF
TGTGCCACCAGGCAGGGTATCCACGGGGAGCTGTTTTTT
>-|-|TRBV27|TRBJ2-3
CASRPGTDTQYF
TGTGCCAGCAGGCCGGGCACAGATACGCAGTATTTT
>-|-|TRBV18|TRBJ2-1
CASSLRELYNEQFF
TGTGCCAGCTCACTACGGGAGCTCTACAATGAGCAGTTCTTC
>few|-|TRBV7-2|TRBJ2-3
CASSHHSDTQYF
TGTGCCAGCAGCCATCATAGCGATACGCAGTATTTT
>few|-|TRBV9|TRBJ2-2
CASSVGGENTGELFF
TGTGCCAGCAGCGTAGGCGGAGAGAACACCGGGGAGCTGTTTTTT
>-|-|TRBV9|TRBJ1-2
CASSVARGGYTF
TGTGCCAGCAGCGTAGCGAGGGGGGGCTACACCTTC